The entry below gives a single TCR beta chain sequence along with its context. Its antigen is not known. These data belong to a study of cytomegalovirus exposure and HLA in healthy donors. Overall study context: Later analysis reported that the 120 or so validation repertoires shared the platform of the roughly 670 first-cohort repertoires.

The CDR3 is 17 amino acids. With V trimmed by 4 bases and J by 0 bases, 8 bases remained unmatched. CDR1 and CDR2 from the germline V gene are PRHDT and FYEKMQ (reference sequence). Method: immunoSEQ multiplex PCR; TCRdb's copy keeps in-frame clones and lacks some. The sample records 160,000 or so clones, approximately 89% being singletons. Study results and limitations: Per published reports, the classifier diagnosed cytomegalovirus status with high specificity and sensitivity. The study put 150 to 200 TCR beta chains on its list as cytomegalovirus-associated. According to a later analysis, TCR clusters from the first cohort tended to co-occur in the 120 or so validation repertoires.

This TCR derives from a man aged 18 to 29 in good health and CMV-seropositive. The chain links TRBV13 to TRBJ2-2, with 7 bases lining up with TRBD1. The sequencing sample was made of PBMCs. As DNA, the CDR3 is TGTGCCAGCAGCTCATACCGGGACAGCGCGAACACCGGGGAGCTGTTTTTT. Translation: CASSSYRDSANTGELFF.